This T cell receptor (beta chain) was sequenced for a study of T cell repertoires in cytomegalovirus infection. Study-wide background: CMV infection together with matching HLA type was indicated by public TCR beta signatures.

General study points: People with CMV and the relevant HLA were identified by cumulative public TCR beta family frequency.

In regard to this clonotype: Antigen specificity is unknown.

Germline lookup yields CDR1 SGHKS and CDR2 YYEKEE (reference sequence). Between the trimmed V and J ends, which lost 4 bases and 5 bases, there was a span of 21 bases. This CDR3 is 16 amino acids long. TCRdb fed the reads into MiXCR, producing one record per CDR3 protein. This sample has 300,000 to 450,000 distinct CDR3 sequences; approximately 18% occur once, and the top ten carry roughly 9%. The sequencing sample was made of PBMCs. The chain recombines TRBV5-5 with TRBJ1-2; tentatively, D is TRBD1 (5 bases). This receptor was taken from a human donor in good health (CMV status not recorded). Some clones in this sample may be carry-over from other donors' samples. CDR3 loop: CASSPKGQGHNYGYTF. The CDR3 bases are TGTGCCAGCAGCCCCAAGGGCCAGGGCCATAATTATGGCTACACCTTC.